This TCR beta chain was sequenced in a study of T cell repertoires in cytomegalovirus infection. At the level of the study: Peptides in the study included HLA-C-restricted and HLA-B-restricted CMV epitopes. Matching HLA type, along with CMV infection, was indicated by public TCR beta signatures. Findings of the study overall: Of the TCR beta families, the public ones yielded a cumulative frequency that identified carriers of CMV plus the relevant HLA. The study found HLA-C-restricted CMV-specific TCR beta clonotypes dominating the ex vivo response.

TCRdb re-called the reads with MiXCR, one entry per CDR3 protein. The table lists about 310,000 distinct CDR3 sequences, 25% of them singletons, with about 14% in the top ten. Points on this clonotype: Its antigen is not known.

Here the sequenced sample was cultured PBMCs, taken from culture after CMV antigen stimulation. This clonotype originated in a human donor in good health (CMV status not recorded). Some clones in this sample may be carry-over from other donors' samples.

This chain's CDR3 is CAIGTSGSPNEQFF. The CDR3 DNA sequence: TGTGCCATCGGAACTAGCGGGAGCCCCAATGAGCAGTTCTTC. The chain employs TRBV10-3 and TRBJ2-1; 11 bases agree with TRBD2. The length of the CDR3 is 14 residues. Germline-derived CDR1 and CDR2 are ENHRY and SYGVKD. V shed 8 bases, J shed 6 bases, and the junction held 6 bases outside the gene matches.